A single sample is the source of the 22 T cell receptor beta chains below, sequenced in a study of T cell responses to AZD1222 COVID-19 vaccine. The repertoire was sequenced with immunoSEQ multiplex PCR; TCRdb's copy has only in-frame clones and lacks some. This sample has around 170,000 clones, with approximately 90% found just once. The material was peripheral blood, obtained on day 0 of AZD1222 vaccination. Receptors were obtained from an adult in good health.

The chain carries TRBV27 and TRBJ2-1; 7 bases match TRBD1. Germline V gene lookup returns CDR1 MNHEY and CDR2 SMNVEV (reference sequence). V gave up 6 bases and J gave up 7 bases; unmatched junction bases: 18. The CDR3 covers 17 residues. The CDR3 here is CASSPNSQGTVLNEQFF. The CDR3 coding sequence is TGTGCCAGCAGCCCCAACTCACAGGGGACGGTACTAAATGAGCAGTTCTTC.

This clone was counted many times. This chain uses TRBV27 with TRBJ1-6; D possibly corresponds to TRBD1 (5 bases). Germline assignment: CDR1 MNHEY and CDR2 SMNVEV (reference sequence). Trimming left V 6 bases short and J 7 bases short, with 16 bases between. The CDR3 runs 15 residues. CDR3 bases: TGTGCCAGCAGCTCTCCGGGACCGAGAAATTCACCCCTCCACTTT. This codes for CASSSPGPRNSPLHF.

This CDR3 is CASSLAGTDTQYF. The DNA for the CDR3 is TGTGCCAGCAGCCTAGCGGGGACAGATACGCAGTATTTT. The chain carries TRBV6-2 or TRBV6-3 and TRBJ2-3, with TRBD2 matching over 9 bases. Germline V lookup: CDR1 MNHEY, CDR2 SVGEGT. The CDR3 has 13 residues. Trimming at V came to 6 bases and at J to 3 bases, leaving 1 base not matched to a gene.

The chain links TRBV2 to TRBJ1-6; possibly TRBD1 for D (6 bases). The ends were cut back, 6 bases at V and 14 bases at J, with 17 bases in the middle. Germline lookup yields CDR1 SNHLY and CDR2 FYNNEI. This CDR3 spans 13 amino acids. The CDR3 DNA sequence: TGTGCCAGCAGGTACAGGGAGGATTCGACCCTCCACTTT. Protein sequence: CASRYREDSTLHF.

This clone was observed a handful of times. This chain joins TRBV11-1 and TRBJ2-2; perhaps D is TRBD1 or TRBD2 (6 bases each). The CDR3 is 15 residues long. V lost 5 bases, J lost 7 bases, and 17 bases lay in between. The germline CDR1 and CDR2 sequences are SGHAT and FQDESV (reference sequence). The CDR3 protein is CASSRRDRGGGELFF. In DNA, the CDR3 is TGTGCCAGCAGCCGGCGGGACCGAGGGGGCGGGGAGCTGTTTTTT.

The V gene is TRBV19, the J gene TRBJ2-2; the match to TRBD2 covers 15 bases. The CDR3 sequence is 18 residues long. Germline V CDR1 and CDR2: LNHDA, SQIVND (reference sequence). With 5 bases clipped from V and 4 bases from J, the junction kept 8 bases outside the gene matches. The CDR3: CASSGGTSGRYGTGELFF. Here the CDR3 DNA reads TGTGCCAGTAGTGGAGGGACTAGCGGGAGGTATGGCACCGGGGAGCTGTTTTTT.

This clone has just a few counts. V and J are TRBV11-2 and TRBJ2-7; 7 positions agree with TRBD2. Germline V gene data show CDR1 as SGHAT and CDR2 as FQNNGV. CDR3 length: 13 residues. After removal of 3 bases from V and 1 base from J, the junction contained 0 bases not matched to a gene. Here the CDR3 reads CASSLGGSYEQYF. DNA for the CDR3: TGTGCCAGCAGCTTGGGGGGGTCCTACGAGCAGTACTTC.

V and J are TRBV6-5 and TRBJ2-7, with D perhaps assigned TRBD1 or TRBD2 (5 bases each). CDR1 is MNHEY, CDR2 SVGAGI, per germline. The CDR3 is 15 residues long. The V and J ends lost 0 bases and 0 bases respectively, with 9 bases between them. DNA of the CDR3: TGTGCCAGCAGTTACTCCGCAGGGAGCTCCTACGAGCAGTACTTC. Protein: CASSYSAGSSYEQYF.

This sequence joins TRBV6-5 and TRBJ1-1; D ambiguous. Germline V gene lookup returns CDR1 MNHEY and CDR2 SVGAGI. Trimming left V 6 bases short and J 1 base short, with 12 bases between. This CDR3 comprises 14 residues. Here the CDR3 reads CASRGPGWNTEAFF. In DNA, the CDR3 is TGTGCCAGCAGGGGCCCCGGATGGAACACTGAAGCTTTCTTT.

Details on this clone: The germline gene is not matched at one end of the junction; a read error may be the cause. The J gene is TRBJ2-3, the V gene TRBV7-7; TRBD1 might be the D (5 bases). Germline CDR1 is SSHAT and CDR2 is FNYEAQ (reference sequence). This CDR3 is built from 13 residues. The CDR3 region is CASSLGGTDTQYF. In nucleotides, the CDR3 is TGTGCTAGCAGCTTAGGGGGCACAGATACGCAGTATTTT.

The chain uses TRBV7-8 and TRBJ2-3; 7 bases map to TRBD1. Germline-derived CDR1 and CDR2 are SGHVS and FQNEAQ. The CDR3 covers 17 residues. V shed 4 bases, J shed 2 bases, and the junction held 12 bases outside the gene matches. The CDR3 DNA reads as TGTGCCAGCAGCTCCGACAGGGCGAGGGGGCACACAGATACGCAGTATTTT. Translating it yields CASSSDRARGHTDTQYF. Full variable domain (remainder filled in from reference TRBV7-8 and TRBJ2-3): GAGVSQSPRYKVAKRGQDVALRCDPISGHVSLFWYQQALGQGPEFLTYFQNEAQLDKSGLPSDRFFAERPEGSVSTLKIQRTQQEDSAVYLCASSSDRARGHTDTQYFGPGTRLTVL.

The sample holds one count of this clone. The CDR3 is CASSQSGLTYEQYF. Here the CDR3 DNA reads TGTGCCAGCAGCCAATCGGGACTAACCTACGAGCAGTACTTC. The chain has TRBV16 and TRBJ2-7; 7 bases line up with TRBD2. This CDR3 has 14 amino acids. CDR1 is KGHSY and CDR2 is FQNENV in the germline V gene. V gave up 0 bases and J gave up 2 bases; unmatched junction bases: 1. Full variable domain (rest looked up from reference TRBV16 and TRBJ2-7): GEEVAQTPKHLVRGEGQKAKLYCAPIKGHSYVFWYQQVLKNEFKFLISFQNENVFDETGMPKERFSAKCLPNSPCSLEIQATKLEDSAVYFCASSQSGLTYEQYFGPGTRLTVT.

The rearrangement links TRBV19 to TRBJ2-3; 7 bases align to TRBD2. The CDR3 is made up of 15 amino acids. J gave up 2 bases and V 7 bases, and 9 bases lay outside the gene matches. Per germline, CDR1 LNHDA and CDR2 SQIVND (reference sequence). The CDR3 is CASTVLGGVTDTQYF. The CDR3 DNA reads TGTGCCAGTACCGTACTGGGGGGGGTCACAGATACGCAGTATTTT.

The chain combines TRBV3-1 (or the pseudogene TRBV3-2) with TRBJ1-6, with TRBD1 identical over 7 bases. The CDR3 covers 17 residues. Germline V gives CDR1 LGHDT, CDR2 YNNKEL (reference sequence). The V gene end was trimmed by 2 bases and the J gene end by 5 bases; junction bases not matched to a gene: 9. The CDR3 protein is CASSQTQGGQNNSPLHF. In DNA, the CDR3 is TGTGCCAGCAGCCAAACGCAGGGGGGGCAGAATAATTCACCCCTCCACTTT.

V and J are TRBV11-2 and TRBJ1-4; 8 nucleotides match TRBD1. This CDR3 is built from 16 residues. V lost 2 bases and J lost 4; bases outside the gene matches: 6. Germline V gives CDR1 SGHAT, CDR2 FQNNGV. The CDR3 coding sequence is TGTGCCAGCAGCTTACCCCGGACAGGGTATAATGAAAAACTGTTTTTT. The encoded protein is CASSLPRTGYNEKLFF. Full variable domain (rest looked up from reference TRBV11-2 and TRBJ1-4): EAGVAQSPRYKIIEKRQSVAFWCNPISGHATLYWYQQILGQGPKLLIQFQNNGVVDDSQLPKDRFSAERLKGVDSTLKIQPAKLEDSAVYLCASSLPRTGYNEKLFFGSGTQLSVL.

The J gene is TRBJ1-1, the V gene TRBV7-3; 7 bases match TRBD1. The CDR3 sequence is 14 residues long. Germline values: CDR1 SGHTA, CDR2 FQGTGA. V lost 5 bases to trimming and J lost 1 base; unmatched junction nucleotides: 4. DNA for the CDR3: TGTGCCAGCAGCCCACAGGGGTCGAACACTGAAGCTTTCTTT. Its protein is CASSPQGSNTEAFF.

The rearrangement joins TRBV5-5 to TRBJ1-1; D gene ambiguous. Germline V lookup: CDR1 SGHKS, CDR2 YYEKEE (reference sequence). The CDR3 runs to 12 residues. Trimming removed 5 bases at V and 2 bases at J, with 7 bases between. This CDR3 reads CASRVLNTEAFF. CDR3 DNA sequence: TGTGCCAGCAGGGTCCTAAACACTGAAGCTTTCTTT.

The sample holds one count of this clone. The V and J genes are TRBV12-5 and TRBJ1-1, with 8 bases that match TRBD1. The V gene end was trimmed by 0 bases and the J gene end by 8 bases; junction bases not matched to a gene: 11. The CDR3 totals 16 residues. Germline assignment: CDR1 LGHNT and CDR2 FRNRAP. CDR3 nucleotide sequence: TGTGCTAGTGGTTTGGTTATAGGACAGGGATCCTTCGAAGCTTTCTTT. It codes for CASGLVIGQGSFEAFF. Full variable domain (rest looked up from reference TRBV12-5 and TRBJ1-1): DARVTQTPRHKVTEMGQEVTMRCQPILGHNTVFWYRQTMMQGLELLAYFRNRAPLDDSGMPKDRFSAEMPDATLATLKIQPSEPRDSAVYFCASGLVIGQGSFEAFFGQGTRLTVV.

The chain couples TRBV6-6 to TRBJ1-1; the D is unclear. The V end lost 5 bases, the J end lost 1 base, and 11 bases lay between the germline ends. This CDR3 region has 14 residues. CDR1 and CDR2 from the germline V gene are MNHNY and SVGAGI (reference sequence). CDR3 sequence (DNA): TGTGCCAGCAGTCCACGGCAGGAGAACACTGAAGCTTTCTTT. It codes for CASSPRQENTEAFF.

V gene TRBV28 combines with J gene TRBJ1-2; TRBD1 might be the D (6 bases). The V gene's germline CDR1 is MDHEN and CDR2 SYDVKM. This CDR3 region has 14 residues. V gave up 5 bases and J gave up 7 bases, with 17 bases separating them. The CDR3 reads CASSPYKQGGGYTF. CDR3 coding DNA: TGTGCCAGCAGTCCATATAAACAGGGTGGTGGCTACACCTTC.

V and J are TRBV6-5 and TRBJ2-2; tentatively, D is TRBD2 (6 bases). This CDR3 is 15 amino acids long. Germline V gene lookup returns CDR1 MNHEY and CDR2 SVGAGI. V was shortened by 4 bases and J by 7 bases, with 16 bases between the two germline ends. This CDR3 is CASSWDGRLGGELFF. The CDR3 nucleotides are TGTGCCAGCAGTTGGGACGGGAGATTAGGCGGGGAGCTGTTTTTT.

The CDR3 nucleotides read TGTGCCACCAGCAGAGGAGGTATTAGACCGGGATACGAGCAGTACTTC. Translating it yields CATSRGGIRPGYEQYF. The V and J genes are TRBV15 and TRBJ2-7; tentatively, D is TRBD2 (5 bases). This CDR3 is built from 16 residues. CDR1 LNHNV and CDR2 YYDKDF come from the germline V gene (reference sequence). The V and J ends lost 1 base and 4 bases respectively, with 17 bases between them.